The subject of this entry is one T cell receptor (beta chain). There is no known antigen for this receptor. Within one base of it there is no much larger clone, and no base qualities were kept. The sample is drawn from a study of T cell responses to AZD1222 COVID-19 vaccine (dated by TCRdb to the early 2020s). With regard to the full study: AZD1222 recipients whose second dose came at about 4 weeks and those whose second dose came at about 12 weeks were combined into one group, since spike-specific TCR depth and breadth did not differ between the two schedules. TCR sequencing was performed for 230 to 250 trial participants, of whom about 200 were given two doses of AZD1222 and some 26 were given two doses of MenACWY control vaccine. Trial participants were enrolled by age into 18-55, 56-69 and 70-plus year subgroups, with approximately 150, 28 and 58 TCR-sequenced participants respectively.

The intended sense of this specimen's time point label: baseline before first vaccination. Vaccinee samples were obtained from the UK trials COV001 and COV002, which included a single-blind randomized controlled phase 2/3 trial of AZD1222 (ChAdOx1 nCoV-19) in healthy adults. Trial participant PBMC samples were collected at day 0 and day 28 after the second dose for TCRbeta chain sequencing. Study-level results and caveats: Vaccine-associated CD4 TCRs spanned the whole spike protein, with dominant responses in regions 160-218 and 743-854. Because no day 14 peak-response samples were available, repertoires were characterized only after the peak T cell response. Conclusions about previously exposed vaccinees are limited because only six or seven AZD1222 recipients were SARS-CoV-2 seropositive at baseline. Reportedly, almost half of the unique spike-specific TCRs recognized epitopes lying outside the regions that are mutated in the B.1.351 and B.1.1.7 variants. The 56-69-year group was small, and its depth increase did not reach significance, likely because of low power. Most participants were white British and females outnumbered males, and the authors suggested that clonal diversity may have been underestimated. A significant rise in spike-specific TCR breadth and depth was observed after two AZD1222 doses relative to day 0 and relative to MenACWY recipients.

The CDR3 regions of human TCRbeta chains were analyzed by immunosequencing. In the paper's pipeline: TCRs in the repertoires were matched against a reference library of SARS-CoV-2-specific TCRs that had been generated with the MIRA antigen-specificity platform. Breadth was defined as the fraction of unique TCRs that were SARS-CoV-2-associated. Depth was defined as the fraction of total T cells that were SARS-CoV-2-associated. Using the MIRA data, each spike-specific TCR was assigned both to the spike region to which the TCR was reactive and to a CD4 or CD8 class. Log10-transformed breadth and depth values were compared by one-way ANOVA with Sidak's multiple comparisons tests. In TCRdb, the immuneACCESS table is reduced to in-frame sequences with V and J assigned. These tables do not hold every clone; where another copy was compared, an unresolved V gene accounts for under half, and the others remain unexplained. V and J calls and clone size are copied from that table; D and trimming were computed from the DNA. The sample table lists 100,000 to 150,000 clones, over 85% of them with a count of one. The ten largest clonotypes hold around 5% of the sample.

Trimming removed 4 bases from V and 0 bases from J; the gene matches leave 12 bases unexplained. The CDR3 runs 18 amino acids, cysteine and phenylalanine included. Only the CDR3 portion is preserved as DNA: 54 bases, with reading frame beginning at the first base. As encoded in the germline V gene, CDR1 is SGHVS while CDR2 is FNYEAQ. The clonotype originates from an adult in good health. The chain was built from TRBV7-6 and TRBJ2-1; 7 bases in the middle match TRBD2. The source material was peripheral blood, sampled on day 0 of AZD1222 vaccination. The nucleotide sequence is given as TGTGCCAGCAGCTCGAGAATGAGCGGGAAGCACTCCTACAATGAGCAGTTCTTC. Translated, this gives CASSSRMSGKHSYNEQFF. Reference TRBV7-6 and TRBJ2-1 proteins supply the regions before and after the CDR3; the full variable domain is: GAGVSQSPRYKVTKRGQDVALRCDPISGHVSLYWYRQALGQGPEFLTYFNYEAQQDKSGLPNDRFSAERPEGSISTLTIQRTEQRDSAMYRCASSSRMSGKHSYNEQFFGPGTRLTVL.